These 16 T cell receptor beta chains were all obtained from the same sample, sequenced in a study of T cell changes during pregnancy in multiple sclerosis. Measured with immunoSEQ multiplex PCR; TCRdb has only the in-frame clones, and not every one. Of tens of thousands of clones in the sample, around nine tenths were seen once. The specimen was peripheral blood, collected in the first trimester of pregnancy. These receptors were taken from a female donor in good health, enrolled as a control in a pregnancy study.

This chain uses TRBV9 with TRBJ2-7, with 7 bases identical to TRBD2. There are 15 residues in the CDR3. Germline V gives CDR1 SGDLS, CDR2 YYNGEE. J was trimmed by 0 bases and V by 3 bases; bases with no gene match: 6. The CDR3 nucleotides read TGTGCCAGCAGCGCCGCCCCGGGGGGCTCCTACGAGCAGTACTTC. This encodes CASSAAPGGSYEQYF. Using reference TRBV9 and TRBJ2-7 for the parts outside the CDR3, the full variable domain is DSGVTQTPKHLITATGQRVTLRCSPRSGDLSVYWYQQSLDQGLQFLIQYYNGEERAKGNILERFSAQQFPDLHSELNLSSLELGDSALYFCASSAAPGGSYEQYFGPGTRLTVT.

Remarks on this clone: The junction shows a germline mismatch at one end, possibly a read error. The rearrangement joins TRBV2 to TRBJ2-7, with D possibly being TRBD1 (6 bases). The germline V gene has CDR1 SNHLY and CDR2 FYNNEI. The length of the CDR3 is 12 residues. The chain's CDR3 is CASSESGESQHF. The CDR3 nucleotides are TGTGCCAGCAGTGAATCAGGGGAGTCCCAGCACTTC.

The chain employs TRBV7-6 and TRBJ1-1; D gene uncertain. V shed 3 bases and J shed 1 base, with 6 bases lying between them. Germline lookup yields CDR1 SGHVS and CDR2 FNYEAQ. The CDR3 sequence is 13 residues long. The CDR3, as DNA: TGTGCCAGCAGCTTGCGATCGAACACTGAAGCTTTCTTT. Its protein product is CASSLRSNTEAFF. The full variable domain, its missing parts supplied by reference TRBV7-6 and TRBJ1-1, is GAGVSQSPRYKVTKRGQDVALRCDPISGHVSLYWYRQALGQGPEFLTYFNYEAQQDKSGLPNDRFSAERPEGSISTLTIQRTEQRDSAMYRCASSLRSNTEAFFGQGTRLTVV.

The chain couples TRBV10-3 to TRBJ1-5, with D possibly matching TRBD1 (6 bases). This CDR3 contains 15 residues. V lost 0 bases and J 7 bases, leaving 13 bases between the germline ends. CDR1 ENHRY and CDR2 SYGVKD come from the germline V gene. The CDR3 sequence is CAISESGGGRQPQHF. The CDR3 nucleotides are TGTGCCATCAGTGAGTCAGGGGGGGGCCGGCAGCCCCAGCATTTT.

This clone was found once. This sequence joins TRBV7-9 and TRBJ2-5; no clear D gene. This CDR3 is built from 13 residues. V was trimmed by 6 bases and J by 1 base, leaving 9 bases between them. The V gene's germline CDR1 is SEHNR and CDR2 FQNEAQ (reference sequence). The CDR3 here is CASRTQVQETQYF. In nucleotides, the CDR3 is TGTGCCAGCAGGACCCAGGTCCAAGAGACCCAGTACTTC.

V usage is TRBV5-6 and J usage is TRBJ2-7, with 14 positions matching TRBD2. In germline, CDR1 is SGHDT, CDR2 YYEEEE. The CDR3 runs 18 residues. Trimming cost V 0 bases and J 4 bases; bases outside gene matches: 9. CDR3 sequence reads: CASSLGETRLAGGYEQYF. The DNA for the CDR3 is TGTGCCAGCAGCTTGGGGGAGACCCGACTAGCGGGAGGGTACGAGCAGTACTTC.

This clone has just a few counts. The gene calls are TRBV28 and TRBJ1-1; possibly TRBD1 for D (5 bases). Between the trimmed V and J ends, which lost 0 bases and 0 bases, there was a span of 8 bases. Germline values: CDR1 MDHEN, CDR2 SYDVKM. The CDR3 consists of 15 residues. This CDR3 is CASSLWPGMNTEAFF. Here the CDR3 DNA reads TGTGCCAGCAGTTTATGGCCAGGGATGAACACTGAAGCTTTCTTT.

This clone was observed a single time. The CDR3 bases are TGCGCCAGCAGCTTGGACGGGACAGATACGCAGTATTTT. Amino acid sequence: CASSLDGTDTQYF. The chain employs TRBV5-1 and TRBJ2-3; D gene ambiguous. V was shortened by 0 bases and J by 3 bases, with 5 bases between the two germline ends. The germline V gene has CDR1 SGHRS and CDR2 YFSETQ. The CDR3 is 13 residues long.

The chain links TRBV11-3 to TRBJ1-1, with unresolved D. V shed 5 bases and J shed 5 bases, with 12 bases lying between them. The CDR3 runs to 13 residues. Germline V gene lookup returns CDR1 SGHNT and CDR2 YENEEA. CDR3 residues: CASSPRHGTEAFF. The CDR3 region has the DNA TGTGCCAGCAGCCCAAGACACGGTACTGAAGCTTTCTTT.

V is TRBV7-6 and J is TRBJ1-2; unclear D gene. The CDR3 runs to 15 residues. From germline, CDR1 is SGHVS and CDR2 FNYEAQ. The V end was cut by 1 base, the J end by 6 bases, with 15 bases between. The CDR3 loop reads CASSLVEVGENGYTF. Written as DNA, the CDR3 is TGTGCCAGCAGCTTAGTAGAGGTAGGCGAGAATGGCTACACCTTC.

The J gene is TRBJ1-1, the V gene TRBV28, with a weak D call TRBD1 (6 bases). Germline-derived CDR1 and CDR2 are MDHEN and SYDVKM. The CDR3 loop spans 15 amino acids. Trimming took 4 bases from V and 3 from J, leaving 15 bases between them. The CDR3 here is CASSSAQGSDTEAFF. As DNA, the CDR3 is TGTGCCAGCAGTTCTGCACAGGGTTCGGACACTGAAGCTTTCTTT.

Of note for this clone: Sequence at one end of the junction differs from germline and may be a read error. The chain uses TRBV5-1 and TRBJ1-3; D might be TRBD1 (6 bases). This CDR3 has 16 amino acids. Germline assignment: CDR1 SGHRS and CDR2 YFSETQ. CDR3 DNA sequence: TGCGCCAGCAGCGTCTCTTCACAGGGCTCTGGAAGCACCATATATTTT. This sequence encodes CASSVSSQGSGSTIYF.

The chain uses TRBV7-6 and TRBJ1-1, with TRBD1 matching over 8 bases. The V and J ends lost 4 bases and 1 base, in that order; junction bases with no gene match: 2. Germline V gene lookup returns CDR1 SGHVS and CDR2 FNYEAQ. The CDR3 has 14 residues. The CDR3: CASSWGTGNTEAFF. The DNA of the CDR3 is TGTGCCAGCAGCTGGGGGACAGGGAACACTGAAGCTTTCTTT.

V gene TRBV6-5 combines with J gene TRBJ2-2; unclear D gene. Trimming shortened V by 2 bases and J by 4 bases, and 11 bases separated the two germline ends. Germline V gives CDR1 MNHEY, CDR2 SVGAGI. This CDR3 spans 15 amino acids. This CDR3 is CASSYERAGTGELFF. In DNA, the CDR3 is TGTGCCAGCAGTTACGAAAGAGCCGGCACCGGGGAGCTGTTTTTT.

V gene TRBV10-3 combines with J gene TRBJ2-7, with a weak D call TRBD2 (5 bases). This CDR3 is built from 14 residues. Trimming removed 11 bases from V and 1 base from J, with 18 bases in between. Germline V gene data show CDR1 as ENHRY and CDR2 as SYGVKD. The CDR3 sequence is CASIPGILSYEQYF. The CDR3 nucleotides are TGTGCCTCGATTCCCGGGATTTTGTCCTACGAGCAGTACTTC.

The chain couples TRBV19 to TRBJ2-1; D not resolved. The length of the CDR3 is 17 residues. The V and J ends lost 5 bases and 0 bases respectively, with 17 bases between them. Germline values: CDR1 LNHDA, CDR2 SQIVND (reference sequence). CDR3 region: CASSSMVTVVSYNEQFF. CDR3 coding DNA: TGTGCCAGTAGTTCTATGGTTACAGTAGTCTCCTACAATGAGCAGTTCTTC.